This T cell receptor (beta chain) appears in the sequencing data of a study of radiotherapy plus CTLA-4 blockade in lung cancer. The overall study: With approximately 30% of patients having disease control, objective responses were seen in about 18%.

Regarding this clone: Its specificity is unknown.

Study-level findings and limits: Blood saw expansion of tumor-derived TCR clones after radiotherapy plus ipilimumab.

Assay used: immunoSEQ multiplex PCR; TCRdb lists only in-frame clones, some missing. The sample has some 49,000 clones; about 85% are singletons. CDR3 length: 14 amino acids. The trim removed 2 bases at V and 8 bases at J, leaving 6 bases unmatched. Germline CDR1 and CDR2: SGHTA and FQGNSA. This chain links TRBV7-2 with TRBJ2-1, with 7 bases identical to TRBD2. Source: peripheral blood, taken from a patient treated with radiotherapy plus ipilimumab. The TCR comes from a human donor with non-small cell lung cancer whose response to radiotherapy plus ipilimumab could not be evaluated. The CDR3: CASSLRRGVDEQFF. CDR3 coding DNA: TGTGCCAGCAGCTTACGTCGGGGGGTTGATGAGCAGTTCTTC. Based on the CDR3 plus reference TRBV7-2 and TRBJ2-1, the full variable domain is GAGVSQSPSNKVTEKGKDVELRCDPISGHTALYWYRQSLGQGLEFLIYFQGNSAPDKSGLPSDRFSAERTGGSVSTLTIQRTQQEDSAVYLCASSLRRGVDEQFFGPGTRLTVL.